The entry that follows covers one T cell receptor (beta chain) sequence. Researchers amplified the TCR beta CDR3 regions from RNA transcripts. HTBI primers were employed in a first-round RT-PCR of the TCR CDR3. One entry per CDR3 protein results from TCRdb running MiXCR on the multiplex PCR reads. The sample has approximately 370,000 distinct CDR3 sequences, approximately 17% seen once. This record belongs to a study of T cells in Graves' hyperthyroidism and ophthalmopathy. V was pared by 5 bases and J by 4 bases, with 7 bases of the junction left unmatched. The CDR3 length is 14 residues. The chain couples TRBV12-3 or TRBV12-4 to TRBJ1-1, with 7 bases fitting TRBD1. What was sequenced was blood. The sequence derives from a young woman with Graves' hyperthyroidism that later progressed to Graves' ophthalmopathy. The CDR3 loop is CASSPGGHFTEAFF. The CDR3, as DNA: TGTGCCAGCAGTCCAGGGGGACATTTCACTGAAGCTTTCTTT.